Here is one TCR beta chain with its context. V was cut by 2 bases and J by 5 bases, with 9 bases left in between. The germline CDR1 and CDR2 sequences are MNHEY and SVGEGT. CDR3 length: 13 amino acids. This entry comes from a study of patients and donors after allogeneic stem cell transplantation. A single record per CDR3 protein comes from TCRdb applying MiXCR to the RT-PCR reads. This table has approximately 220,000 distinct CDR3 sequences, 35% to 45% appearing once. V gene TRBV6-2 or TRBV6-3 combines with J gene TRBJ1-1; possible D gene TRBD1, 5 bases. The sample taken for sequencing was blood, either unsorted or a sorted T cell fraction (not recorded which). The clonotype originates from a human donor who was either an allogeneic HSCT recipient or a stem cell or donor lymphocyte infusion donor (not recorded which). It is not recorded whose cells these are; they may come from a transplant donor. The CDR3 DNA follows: TGTGCCAGCAGTTACGTTGGGGGAACTGAAGCTTTCTTT. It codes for CASSYVGGTEAFF.